This T cell receptor (beta chain) originates from a study of blood T cell repertoires in COVID-19. The germline gives CDR1 LGHDT, CDR2 YNNKEL (reference sequence). This CDR3 spans 15 amino acids. Trimming took 0 bases from V and 6 from J, leaving 14 bases between them. Study members were between about 18 and 100 years old and lived in approximately 25 US regions. Individuals in the exposed group had encountered a COVID-19 case within 2 weeks preceding study entry. In the study's own analysis: Nucleated cell number was recorded as an estimate derived from reference gene primer amplification. Here immunoSEQ multiplex PCR was the method, and the copy in TCRdb shows in-frame clones only, minus some. V, J and clone size are taken as reported in that table, and D and trimming were inferred from the DNA itself. The data contain more than 200,000 clones, 75% to 90% of them singletons. This clone was seen just once.

This TCR was recovered from a woman aged 25-40 years who had been exposed to COVID-19. Sequencing input: PBMCs or T cells enriched from blood (not recorded which). J is TRBJ1-2 and V is TRBV3-1 (or the pseudogene TRBV3-2), with a weak D call TRBD1 (6 bases). The CDR3 region has the DNA TGTGCCAGCAGCCAAGATTTCCGGACAGCGGATGGCTACACCTTC. This sequence encodes CASSQDFRTADGYTF.